Below, 9 T cell receptor beta chains from the same sample are listed, as sequenced in a study of blood T cell repertoires in COVID-19. TCRdb's table, derived via immunoSEQ multiplex PCR, lists solely in-frame clones and lacks some. The repertoire holds 150,000 to 200,000 clones, approximately 86% seen once, with around 6.5% in the top ten. Sequencing used peripheral blood. The receptors originated from a woman aged 80 or over in a cohort sampled during active or convalescent COVID-19.

This clone was recorded once. The V call is TRBV6-2 or TRBV6-3, the J call TRBJ1-2; 10 nucleotides match TRBD1. Germline CDR1 is MNHEY and CDR2 is SVGEGT. The J segment lost 4 bases and the V segment lost 2 bases, leaving 10 bases of the junction unmatched. This CDR3 has 17 residues. CDR3 sequence (DNA): TGTGCCAGCAGTTACCCAACCGCCGGGACAGGGGTCTATGGCTACACCTTC. Translation gives CASSYPTAGTGVYGYTF.

V gene TRBV11-2 combines with J gene TRBJ1-2; D remains ambiguous. Trimming shortened V by 0 bases and J by 3 bases, and 5 bases separated the two germline ends. The CDR3 contains 13 residues. CDR1 and CDR2 from the germline V gene are SGHAT and FQNNGV. CDR3 sequence reads: CASSLDLYYGYTF. CDR3 bases: TGTGCCAGCAGCTTAGATCTGTACTATGGCTACACCTTC.

The chain uses TRBV6-4 and TRBJ2-1, with D hard to call. The CDR3 length is 17 residues. Germline V gene data show CDR1 as MRHNA and CDR2 as SNTAGT. V lost 5 bases and J 0 bases, leaving 17 bases between the germline ends. In nucleotides, the CDR3 is TGTGCCAGCAGTCAACATGGCAGGCCCCTCTCCTACAATGAGCAGTTCTTC. Its protein is CASSQHGRPLSYNEQFF.

The chain links TRBV6-2 or TRBV6-3 to TRBJ1-4, with TRBD1 matching 9 bases. Trimming at V came to 6 bases and at J to 8 bases, leaving 10 bases not matched to a gene. Germline lookup yields CDR1 MNHEY and CDR2 SVGEGT. The CDR3 loop spans 15 amino acids. The CDR3 spells CASSSPGQGEEKLFF. As DNA, the CDR3 is TGTGCCAGCAGCTCCCCGGGACAGGGTGAGGAAAAACTGTTTTTT.

The chain employs TRBV7-2 and TRBJ1-2; possibly TRBD1 for D (6 bases). The V gene's germline CDR1 is SGHTA and CDR2 FQGNSA. V dropped 5 bases and J dropped 4 bases, with 11 bases sitting between them. The CDR3 extends over 13 amino acids. The CDR3: CASSPRQAYGYTF. The CDR3 DNA sequence: TGTGCCAGCAGCCCCAGACAGGCCTATGGCTACACCTTC.

The chain couples TRBV5-1 to TRBJ2-7; maybe TRBD1 (6 bases). The CDR3 is made up of 15 amino acids. Germline loops: CDR1 SGHRS, CDR2 YFSETQ. V lost 1 base and J lost 0, with 11 bases in between. Here the CDR3 reads CASSLRDTSSYEQYV. The DNA of the CDR3 is TGCGCCAGCAGCTTGCGGGACACCAGCTCCTACGAGCAGTACGTC.

The chain carries TRBV11-2 and TRBJ2-1; 11 positions agree with TRBD2. The CDR3 has 16 residues. The germline CDR1 and CDR2 sequences are SGHAT and FQNNGV. The ends lost 1 base at V and 7 bases at J; junction bases unmatched: 6. CDR3 coding DNA: TGTGCCAGCAGCTTAGCCGGACTAGCGGGCGGTAATGAGCAGTTCTTC. Translation: CASSLAGLAGGNEQFF. Filled out from reference TRBV11-2 and TRBJ2-1, the complete variable domain reads EAGVAQSPRYKIIEKRQSVAFWCNPISGHATLYWYQQILGQGPKLLIQFQNNGVVDDSQLPKDRFSAERLKGVDSTLKIQPAKLEDSAVYLCASSLAGLAGGNEQFFGPGTRLTVL.

The gene calls are TRBV10-3 and TRBJ2-3; TRBD2 aligns across 9 bases. Germline CDR1 and CDR2: ENHRY and SYGVKD. V shed 9 bases, J shed 4 bases, and the junction held 23 bases outside the gene matches. This CDR3 is 19 amino acids long. This CDR3 reads CAIRWNGAGGPKSADTQYF. CDR3 in DNA: TGTGCCATACGATGGAACGGGGCGGGAGGGCCGAAGAGCGCAGATACGCAGTATTTT.

The chain carries TRBV5-1 and TRBJ2-5; 7 nucleotides align to TRBD1. CDR3 length: 12 residues. The germline V gene encodes CDR1 SGHRS and CDR2 YFSETQ. Trimming cost V 4 bases and J 5 bases; bases outside gene matches: 2. The CDR3 reads CASSPRGETQYF. For the CDR3, the DNA is TGCGCCAGCAGCCCCAGGGGGGAGACCCAGTACTTC.